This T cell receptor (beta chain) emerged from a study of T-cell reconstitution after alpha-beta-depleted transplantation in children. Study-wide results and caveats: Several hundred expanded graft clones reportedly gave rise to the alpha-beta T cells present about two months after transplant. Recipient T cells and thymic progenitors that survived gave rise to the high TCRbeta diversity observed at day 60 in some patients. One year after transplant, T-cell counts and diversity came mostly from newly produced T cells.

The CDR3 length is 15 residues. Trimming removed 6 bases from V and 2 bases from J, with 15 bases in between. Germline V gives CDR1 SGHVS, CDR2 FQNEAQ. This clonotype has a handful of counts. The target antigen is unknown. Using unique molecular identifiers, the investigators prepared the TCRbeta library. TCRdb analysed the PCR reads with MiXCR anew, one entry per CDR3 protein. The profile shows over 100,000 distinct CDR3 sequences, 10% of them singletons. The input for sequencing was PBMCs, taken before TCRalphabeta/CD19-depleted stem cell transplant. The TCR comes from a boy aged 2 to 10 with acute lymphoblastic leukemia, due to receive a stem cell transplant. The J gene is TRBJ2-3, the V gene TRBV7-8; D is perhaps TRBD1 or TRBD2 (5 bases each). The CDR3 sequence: CASRSDWGSTDTQYF. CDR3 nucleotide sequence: TGTGCCAGCAGATCTGACTGGGGGTCCACAGATACGCAGTATTTT. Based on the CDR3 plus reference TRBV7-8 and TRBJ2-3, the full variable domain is GAGVSQSPRYKVAKRGQDVALRCDPISGHVSLFWYQQALGQGPEFLTYFQNEAQLDKSGLPSDRFFAERPEGSVSTLKIQRTQQEDSAVYLCASRSDWGSTDTQYFGPGTRLTVL.